Described below is a single T cell receptor (beta chain) sequence and its context. Its antigen is currently not known. Per-base quality was not reported, and no clone a single base away is much larger than it. The immunoSEQ hsTCRB v3.0 assay was used at survey level resolution to sequence the TRB variable region. The target sequencing depth for TRB was 40,000-50,000 T-cell genomes per sample. Pooled TRB libraries were sequenced on an Illumina MiSeq with a v3 150-cycle kit. From the authors' description of their analysis: Repertoire analysis ran in R within a reproducible Nextflow workflow covering QC, data transformation and analysis. LymphoSeq2, an R package for exploring AIRR-Seq data, was used to implement the custom analyses. A few samples that yielded fewer than 5000 total TRB sequences were excluded, so that approximately 170 HIV repertoires were analyzed. Among the roughly 200 retained HIV repertoires, 55 to 65 were collected before ART initiation and 120 to 140 were collected after ART initiation. Each repertoire was downsampled to 5000 TRB nucleotide sequences, and summary statistics were averaged across 100 downsampling iterations. Only TRB sequences with CDR3 regions of at least seven amino acids were retained for analysis. Diversity was assessed using a clonality score derived from Shannon entropy and using the Gini coefficient. In the repertoire networks, any two of the top 5000 CDR3 amino acid sequences were linked whenever the two sequences differed by an edit distance of one. For TRB CDR3 amino acid sequences, antigen specificity groups and MHC restriction were predicted with GLIPH2. Known CMV, EBV, HIV or tissue antigen associations were flagged by matching CDR3 amino acid sequences against VDJdb and McPAS-TCR. Pre-ART, post-ART and control groups were compared with Wilcoxon signed-rank tests and Holm-Bonferroni correction. As stored in TCRdb, this immuneACCESS dataset retains in-frame rearrangements with V and J assigned. A fraction of the clones does not appear; measured against another copy, unresolved V genes explain less than half of the discrepancy, and the remainder lacks a known reason. The V and J calls and clone size were taken over from that table, and D and trimming were inferred from the DNA. The sample table holds fewer than 30,000 clones, of which around 84% were seen once. The ten largest account for around 4.5% of the sample.

This entry belongs to a study of long-term antiretroviral therapy in people with HIV (dated 2022 in TCRdb). In terms of the full investigation: Collection of the earliest samples took place about a decade ahead of the 2015 WHO recommendation for immediate ART, at a time when ART was typically delayed until CD4 counts fell. A retrospective serial study tested whether changes in peripheral blood TRB repertoire composition and diversity were associated with ART initiation and durable HIV suppression. The cohort contributed about 200 cryopreserved PBMC samples from around 33 adults with confirmed HIV infection, collected serially over a mean of approximately 6 years (range 1-12). Of the roughly 30 participants with HIV, about a dozen were female. No cross-contamination during QIAcube processing was seen in test extractions of a monoclonal T-cell line run alongside a few dozen polyclonal samples. Overall results and qualifications from the work: Because cell numbers in pre-ART samples were limited, unsorted PBMC were profiled instead of sorted CD4+ and CD8+ T cells. No data were available on ART adherence, viral resistance or therapy changes, limiting inferences about post-ART repertoire changes. HIV repertoires had narrower CDR3 length ranges than controls, and the network structure suggested an antigen-experienced repertoire that shifted only slightly toward naive after ART. The samples were dated from the mid-2000s to the late 2010s, and the ART regimens that were used may be less effective than current ART regimens. The repertoire was dominated across all time points by expanded TRB clones identified before ART initiation, although this dominance was seen to fluctuate and to decrease in many PLHIV after ART. Starting ART was linked to a significant rise in TRB diversity, yet even with long-term ART the diversity remained significantly lower than in transplant donor controls. Owing to limited PBMC availability, only the TCR beta chain was sequenced, without alpha chain pairing.

Inclusion was restricted to participants for whom at least one PBMC sample before ART initiation and at least two post-ART samples were available. Every participant with HIV received treatment in the United States of America. Before DNA extraction, cryopreserved samples of roughly 0.85-10 million PBMC were thawed and washed. At the time of the earliest PBMC sample, participants with HIV were aged between about 20 and 60 years. Each participant contributed PBMC samples from 1-4 timepoints before ART initiation and 2-8 timepoints after ART initiation, with a median of 7 samples. For every participant, serial HIV viral load, CD4+ T-cell count, ART history and demographic data were obtained. Genomic DNA was extracted from unsorted PBMC with a Qiagen kit on a QIAcube, with processing performed in batches of 12 samples. There are 14 amino acids in the CDR3, from cysteine to phenylalanine inclusive. The CDR3 DNA has 42 bases and is translated from base 1. Trimmed from V: 2 bases; trimmed from J: 6 bases; junction bases lacking a gene match: 5. Based on the germline V gene, the CDR1 and CDR2 sequences are MNHEY and SVGAGI.

The starting material was unsorted PBMCs, obtained 0.8 years after starting antiretroviral therapy. The clonotype originates from a young woman with HIV. The chain is encoded by TRBV6-5 joined to TRBJ1-1; 8 bases in between match TRBD1. This receptor has the CDR3 CASSYRQGPAEAFF. The DNA reads as follows: TGTGCCAGCAGTTACAGACAGGGGCCCGCTGAAGCTTTCTTT.